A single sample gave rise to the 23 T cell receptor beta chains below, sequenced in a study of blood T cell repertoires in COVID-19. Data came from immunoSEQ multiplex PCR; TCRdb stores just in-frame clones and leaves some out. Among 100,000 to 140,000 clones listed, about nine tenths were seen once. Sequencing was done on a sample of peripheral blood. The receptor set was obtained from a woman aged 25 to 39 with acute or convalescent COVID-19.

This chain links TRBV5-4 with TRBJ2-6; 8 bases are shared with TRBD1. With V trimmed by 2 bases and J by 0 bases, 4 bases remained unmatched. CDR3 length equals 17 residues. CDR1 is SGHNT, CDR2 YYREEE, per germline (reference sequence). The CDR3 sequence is CASSFGTGYSGANVLTF. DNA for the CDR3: TGTGCCAGCAGCTTTGGGACAGGATACTCTGGGGCCAACGTCCTGACTTTC.

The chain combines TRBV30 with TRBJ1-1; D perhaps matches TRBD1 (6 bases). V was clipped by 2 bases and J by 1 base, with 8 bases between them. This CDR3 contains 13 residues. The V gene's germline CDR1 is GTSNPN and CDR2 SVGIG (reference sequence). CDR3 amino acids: CAWSLRGNTEAFF. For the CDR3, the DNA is TGTGCCTGGAGTCTCAGGGGGAACACTGAAGCTTTCTTT.

In DNA, the CDR3 is TGTGCCAGCAGTTTACCCTCCGGGAACGGAAACACCATATATTTT. Protein: CASSLPSGNGNTIYF. The chain carries TRBV28 and TRBJ1-3; D is uncertain. The CDR3 consists of 15 residues. V was trimmed by 2 bases and J by 4 bases, leaving 12 bases between them. Per the germline V gene, CDR1 is MDHEN and CDR2 is SYDVKM. The variable domain in full, completed from reference TRBV28 and TRBJ1-3, reads DVKVTQSSRYLVKRTGEKVFLECVQDMDHENMFWYRQDPGLGLRLIYFSYDVKMKEKGDIPEGYSVSREKKERFSLILESASTNQTSMYLCASSLPSGNGNTIYFGEGSWLTVV.

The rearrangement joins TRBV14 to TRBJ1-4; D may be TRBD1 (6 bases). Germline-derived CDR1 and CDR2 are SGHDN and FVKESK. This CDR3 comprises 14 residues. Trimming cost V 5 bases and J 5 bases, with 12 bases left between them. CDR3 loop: CASSVRGLNEKLFF. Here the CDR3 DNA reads TGTGCCAGCAGCGTGAGGGGGTTAAATGAAAAACTGTTTTTT.

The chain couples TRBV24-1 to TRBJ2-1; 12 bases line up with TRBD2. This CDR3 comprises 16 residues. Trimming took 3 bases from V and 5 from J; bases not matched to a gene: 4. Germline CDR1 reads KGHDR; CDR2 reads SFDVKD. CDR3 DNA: TGTGCCACCAGTGATGCCCTAGCGGGAGGGAACAATGAGCAGTTCTTC. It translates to CATSDALAGGNNEQFF.

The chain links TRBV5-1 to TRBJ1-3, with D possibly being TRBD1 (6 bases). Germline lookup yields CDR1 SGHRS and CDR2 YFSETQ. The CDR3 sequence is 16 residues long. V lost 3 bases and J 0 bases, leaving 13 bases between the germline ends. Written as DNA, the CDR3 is TGCGCCAGCAGCTCCTCACAGGGTATCTCTGGAAACACCATATATTTT. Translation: CASSSSQGISGNTIYF.

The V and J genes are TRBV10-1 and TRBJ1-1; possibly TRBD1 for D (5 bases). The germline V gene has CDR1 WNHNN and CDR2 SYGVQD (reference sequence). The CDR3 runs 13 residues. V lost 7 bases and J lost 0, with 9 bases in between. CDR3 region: CASKRGMNTEAFF. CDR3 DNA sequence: TGCGCCAGCAAAAGGGGCATGAACACTGAAGCTTTCTTT.

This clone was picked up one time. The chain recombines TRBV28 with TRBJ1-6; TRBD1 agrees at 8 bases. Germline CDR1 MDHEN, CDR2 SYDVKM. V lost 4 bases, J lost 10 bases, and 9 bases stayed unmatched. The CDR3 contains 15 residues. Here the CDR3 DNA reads TGTGCCAGCAGTTCCCCGGACAGGGTCGGGTCACCCCTCCACTTT. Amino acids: CASSSPDRVGSPLHF.

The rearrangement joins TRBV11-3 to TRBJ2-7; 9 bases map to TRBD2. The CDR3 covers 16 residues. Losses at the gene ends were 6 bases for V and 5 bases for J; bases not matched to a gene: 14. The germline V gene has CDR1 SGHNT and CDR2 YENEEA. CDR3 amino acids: CASSAGGSGVIHEQYF. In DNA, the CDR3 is TGTGCCAGCAGTGCGGGAGGGTCGGGGGTTATCCACGAGCAGTACTTC. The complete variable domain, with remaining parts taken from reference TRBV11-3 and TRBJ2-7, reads EAGVVQSPRYKIIEKKQPVAFWCNPISGHNTLYWYLQNLGQGPELLIRYENEEAVDDSQLPKDRFSAERLKGVDSTLKIQPAELGDSAVYLCASSAGGSGVIHEQYFGPGTRLTVT.

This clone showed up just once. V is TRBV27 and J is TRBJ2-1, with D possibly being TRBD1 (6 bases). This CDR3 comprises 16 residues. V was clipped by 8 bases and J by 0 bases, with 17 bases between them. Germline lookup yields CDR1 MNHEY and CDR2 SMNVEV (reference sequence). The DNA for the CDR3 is TGTGCCAGCGATAGGCTAGGGGGAAGCTCCTACAATGAGCAGTTCTTC. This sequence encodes CASDRLGGSSYNEQFF.

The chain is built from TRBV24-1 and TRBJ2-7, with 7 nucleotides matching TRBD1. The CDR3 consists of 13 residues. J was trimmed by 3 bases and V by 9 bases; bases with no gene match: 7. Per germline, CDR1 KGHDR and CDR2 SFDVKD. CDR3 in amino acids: CATRGGAGYEQYF. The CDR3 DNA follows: TGTGCCACCCGAGGGGGCGCCGGCTACGAGCAGTACTTC.

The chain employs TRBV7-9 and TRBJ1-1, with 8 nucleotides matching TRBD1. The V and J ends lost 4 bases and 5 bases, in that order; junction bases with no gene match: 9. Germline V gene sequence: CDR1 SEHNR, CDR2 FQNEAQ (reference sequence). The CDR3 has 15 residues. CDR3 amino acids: CASSSLTGAPTEAFF. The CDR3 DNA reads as TGTGCCAGCAGCTCTCTGACAGGGGCGCCAACTGAAGCTTTCTTT.

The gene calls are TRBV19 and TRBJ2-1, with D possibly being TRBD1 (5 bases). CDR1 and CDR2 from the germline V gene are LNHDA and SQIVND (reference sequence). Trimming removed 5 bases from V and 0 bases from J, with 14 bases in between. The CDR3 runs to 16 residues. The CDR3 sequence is CASSVLWGGSYNEQFF. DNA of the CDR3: TGTGCCAGTAGTGTACTTTGGGGCGGCTCCTACAATGAGCAGTTCTTC.

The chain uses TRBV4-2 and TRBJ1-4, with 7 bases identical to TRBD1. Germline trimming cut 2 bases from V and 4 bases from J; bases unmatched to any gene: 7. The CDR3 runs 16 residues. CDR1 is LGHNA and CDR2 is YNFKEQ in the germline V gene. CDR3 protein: CASSQRQGNFNEKLFF. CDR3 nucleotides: TGTGCCAGCAGCCAACGACAGGGTAATTTTAATGAAAAACTGTTTTTT.

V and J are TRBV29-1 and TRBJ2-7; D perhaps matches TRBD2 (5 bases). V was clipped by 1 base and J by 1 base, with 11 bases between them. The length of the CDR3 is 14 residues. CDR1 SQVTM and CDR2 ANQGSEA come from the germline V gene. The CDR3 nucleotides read TGCAGCGTTGAAGGGGTCGGAGGATCCTACGAGCAGTACTTC. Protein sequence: CSVEGVGGSYEQYF.

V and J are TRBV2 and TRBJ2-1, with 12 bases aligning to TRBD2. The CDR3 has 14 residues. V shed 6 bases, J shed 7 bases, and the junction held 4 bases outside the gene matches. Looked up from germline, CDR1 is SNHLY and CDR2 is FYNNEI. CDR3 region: CASRRLAGVNEQFF. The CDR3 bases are TGTGCCAGCAGGAGACTAGCGGGGGTTAATGAGCAGTTCTTC.

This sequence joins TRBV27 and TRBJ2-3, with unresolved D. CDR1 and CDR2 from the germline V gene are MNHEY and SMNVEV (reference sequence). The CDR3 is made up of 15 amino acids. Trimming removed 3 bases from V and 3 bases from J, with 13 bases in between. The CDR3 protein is CASSLGPAGTDTQYF. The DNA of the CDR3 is TGTGCCAGCAGTTTGGGCCCGGCCGGAACAGATACGCAGTATTTT.

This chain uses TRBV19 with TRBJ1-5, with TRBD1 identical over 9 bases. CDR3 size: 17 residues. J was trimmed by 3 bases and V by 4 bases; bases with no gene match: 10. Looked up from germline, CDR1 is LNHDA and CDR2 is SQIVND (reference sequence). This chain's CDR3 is CASSTGQGGNFNQPQHF. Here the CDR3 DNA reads TGTGCCAGTAGTACGGGACAGGGCGGTAATTTCAATCAGCCCCAGCATTTT.

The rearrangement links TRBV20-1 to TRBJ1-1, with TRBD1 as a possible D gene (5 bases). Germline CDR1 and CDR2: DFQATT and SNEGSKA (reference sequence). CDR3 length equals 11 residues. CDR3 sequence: CKGARPTEAFF. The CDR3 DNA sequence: TGCAAAGGGGCCAGGCCCACTGAAGCTTTCTTT.

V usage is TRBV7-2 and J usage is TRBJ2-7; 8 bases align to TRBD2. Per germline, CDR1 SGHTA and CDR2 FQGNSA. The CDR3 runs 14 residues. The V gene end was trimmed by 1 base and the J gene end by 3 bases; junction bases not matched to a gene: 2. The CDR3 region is CASSLGLANYEQYF. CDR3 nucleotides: TGTGCCAGCAGCTTAGGACTAGCGAACTACGAGCAGTACTTC.

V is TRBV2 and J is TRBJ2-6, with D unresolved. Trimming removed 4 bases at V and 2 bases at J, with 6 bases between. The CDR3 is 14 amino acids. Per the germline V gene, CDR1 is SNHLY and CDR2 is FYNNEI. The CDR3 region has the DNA TGTGCCAGCAGTGGTCATCCTGGGGCCAACGTCCTGACTTTC. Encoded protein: CASSGHPGANVLTF.

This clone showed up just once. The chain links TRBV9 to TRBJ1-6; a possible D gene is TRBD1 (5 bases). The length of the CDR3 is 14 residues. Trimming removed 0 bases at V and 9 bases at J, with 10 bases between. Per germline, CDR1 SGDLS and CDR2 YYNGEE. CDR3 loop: CASSVAQGGSPLHF. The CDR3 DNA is TGTGCCAGCAGCGTAGCCCAGGGAGGTTCACCCCTCCACTTT.

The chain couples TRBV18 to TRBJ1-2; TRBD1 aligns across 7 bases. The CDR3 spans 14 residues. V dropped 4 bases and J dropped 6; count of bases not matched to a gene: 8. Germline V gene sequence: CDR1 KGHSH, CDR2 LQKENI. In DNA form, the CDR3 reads TGTGCCAGCTCACGAGAGACAGGGACAAATGGCTACACCTTC. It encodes CASSRETGTNGYTF.